This TCR beta chain derives from a study of shared clonotypes between healthy human individuals. The CDR3 consists of 15 residues. J lost 15 bases, V lost 0 bases, and 12 bases had no gene match. CDR1 is SGHAT and CDR2 is FQNNGV in the germline V gene. Clones were read by immunoSEQ multiplex PCR, and TCRdb kept only the in-frame ones, dropping some. The sample includes some 2.4 million clones, 80% to 95% of them seen just once. The specimen was naive CD4+ T cells from PBMCs. The subset is: CD45RA+ positively selected. The receptor was derived from a young man in good health. Some clones in this sample may be carry-over from other donors' samples. V gene TRBV11-2 combines with J gene TRBJ2-4, with 9 bases fitting TRBD2. As DNA, the CDR3 is TGTGCCAGCAGCTTAGATGGGGGGCTAGCGGGGAGTTGGTACTTC. It encodes CASSLDGGLAGSWYF.